Below are 14 T cell receptor beta chains sequenced from a single sample in a study of blood T cell repertoires in COVID-19. This table comes from immunoSEQ multiplex PCR, and its TCRdb copy is limited to in-frame clones, with some not included. Among approximately 97,000 clones listed, roughly 80% were seen once. Material: peripheral blood. These receptors were taken from a man in his fifties or sixties with acute or convalescent COVID-19.

This rearrangement joins TRBV2 to TRBJ2-5, with D perhaps matching TRBD2 (6 bases). V lost 5 bases and J 5 bases, leaving 15 bases between the germline ends. The CDR3 consists of 14 residues. Looked up from germline, CDR1 is SNHLY and CDR2 is FYNNEI. The CDR3 here is CASSLTLAGETQYF. The CDR3 bases are TGTGCCAGCAGTTTGACGCTTGCGGGGGAGACCCAGTACTTC.

The chain recombines TRBV11-2 with TRBJ2-1; TRBD1 agrees at 10 bases. The CDR3 length is 15 residues. Per germline, CDR1 SGHAT and CDR2 FQNNGV. With 5 bases clipped from V and 3 bases from J, the junction kept 4 bases outside the gene matches. The CDR3 coding sequence is TGTGCCAGCAGCGGCGGGACAGGGGACTACAATGAGCAGTTCTTC. Translation: CASSGGTGDYNEQFF.

The gene calls are TRBV3-1 (or the pseudogene TRBV3-2) and TRBJ1-4, with 7 bases lining up with TRBD1. The CDR3 consists of 15 residues. Trimming cost V 1 base and J 8 bases; bases outside gene matches: 7. Germline V gene lookup returns CDR1 LGHDT and CDR2 YNNKEL (reference sequence). This CDR3 is CASSQVNRGNEKLFF. DNA for the CDR3: TGTGCCAGCAGCCAAGTTAACAGGGGAAACGAAAAACTGTTTTTT.

The rearrangement joins TRBV19 to TRBJ1-2, with a possible D match to TRBD1 (5 bases). V lost 7 bases to trimming and J lost 4 bases, with 16 bases between them. Germline CDR1 is LNHDA and CDR2 is SQIVND (reference sequence). The CDR3 runs 14 residues. The CDR3: CASTDPLGGYGYTF. CDR3 nucleotide sequence: TGTGCCAGTACAGACCCCCTCGGGGGCTATGGCTACACCTTC.

The chain employs TRBV27 and TRBJ1-1, with D possibly matching TRBD1 (6 bases). This CDR3 spans 13 amino acids. Looked up from germline, CDR1 is MNHEY and CDR2 is SMNVEV (reference sequence). The ends were cut back, 6 bases at V and 3 bases at J, with 11 bases in the middle. Written as DNA, the CDR3 is TGTGCCAGCAGCGGACAGAGGTACACTGAAGCTTTCTTT. It codes for CASSGQRYTEAFF.

In its sample, this clone was seen a few times. J is TRBJ2-2 and V is TRBV7-9, with 7 nucleotides matching TRBD1. CDR3 size: 15 residues. Germline assignment: CDR1 SEHNR and CDR2 FQNEAQ (reference sequence). Trimming removed 3 bases from V and 3 bases from J; junction bases left unmatched: 4. CDR3 nucleotide sequence: TGTGCCAGCAGCTTCTTGACAGGGTACACCGGGGAGCTGTTTTTT. As protein: CASSFLTGYTGELFF.

The rearrangement links TRBV9 to TRBJ2-3; 10 bases line up with TRBD2. Trimming cost V 4 bases and J 6 bases; bases outside gene matches: 17. This CDR3 region has 18 residues. Germline CDR1 and CDR2: SGDLS and YYNGEE. CDR3 sequence: CASSLTSLSSGSRDTQYF. Written as DNA, the CDR3 is TGTGCCAGCAGCTTAACGTCCCTATCTAGCGGGAGTCGGGATACGCAGTATTTT.

In its sample, this clone was seen a few times. This chain joins TRBV27 and TRBJ2-2, with 8 bases fitting TRBD1. CDR3 length equals 18 residues. Germline assignment: CDR1 MNHEY and CDR2 SMNVEV (reference sequence). J lost 6 bases, V lost 5 bases, and 17 bases had no gene match. CDR3 protein: CASSGQGAMYGFSGELFF. In nucleotides, the CDR3 is TGTGCCAGCAGTGGACAGGGCGCGATGTATGGGTTTTCCGGGGAGCTGTTTTTT.

The chain couples TRBV4-3 to TRBJ1-5, with D tentatively TRBD1 (5 bases). The V end was cut by 0 bases, the J end by 8 bases, with 14 bases between. The CDR3 loop spans 15 amino acids. CDR1 is LGHNA and CDR2 is YSLEER in the germline V gene. The CDR3 reads CASSQEGRAGEPQHF. Written as DNA, the CDR3 is TGCGCCAGCAGCCAAGAGGGCAGGGCTGGAGAGCCCCAGCATTTT.

The V and J genes are TRBV28 and TRBJ2-7; D is possibly TRBD2 (5 bases). V dropped 3 bases and J dropped 2 bases, with 5 bases sitting between them. The CDR3 runs to 12 residues. Germline values: CDR1 MDHEN, CDR2 SYDVKM. CDR3 nucleotides: TGTGCCAGCAGTTTCGGGGCCTACGAGCAGTACTTC. Protein: CASSFGAYEQYF.

CDR3 in amino acids: CASTARTGDYSGANVLTF. The CDR3 nucleotides are TGTGCCAGCACCGCCCGGACAGGGGACTACTCTGGGGCCAACGTCCTGACTTTC. The chain is built from TRBV27 and TRBJ2-6, with 9 bases identical to TRBD1. The germline gives CDR1 MNHEY, CDR2 SMNVEV (reference sequence). The V and J ends lost 7 bases and 0 bases, in that order; junction bases with no gene match: 10. CDR3 length equals 18 residues.

This clone has just one count. This chain connects TRBV7-2 to TRBJ1-2, with D possibly being TRBD1 (6 bases). V was pared by 4 bases and J by 4 bases, with 10 bases between. CDR3 size: 13 residues. Germline CDR1 and CDR2: SGHTA and FQGNSA. CDR3: CASSYRVTYGYTF. The CDR3 region has the DNA TGTGCCAGCAGCTACAGGGTCACCTATGGCTACACCTTC.

The genes are TRBV18 and TRBJ2-1; D is undetermined. The CDR3 contains 15 residues. Trimming removed 2 bases at V and 4 bases at J, with 12 bases between. Germline CDR1 reads KGHSH; CDR2 reads LQKENI. The CDR3 here is CASSPGQPTYNEQFF. The CDR3 DNA reads TGTGCCAGCTCACCAGGGCAACCCACGTACAATGAGCAGTTCTTC.

The V call is TRBV28, the J call TRBJ2-3, with TRBD2 identical over 9 bases. The CDR3 is made up of 19 amino acids. Per germline, CDR1 MDHEN and CDR2 SYDVKM. With V trimmed by 4 bases and J by 0 bases, 14 bases remained unmatched. The CDR3 nucleotides are TGTGCCAGCAGTTCGGCCGGACTAGCGACTGGAGGGAGCACAGATACGCAGTATTTT. Amino acids: CASSSAGLATGGSTDTQYF. Full variable domain (outside the CDR3, taken from reference TRBV28 and TRBJ2-3): DVKVTQSSRYLVKRTGEKVFLECVQDMDHENMFWYRQDPGLGLRLIYFSYDVKMKEKGDIPEGYSVSREKKERFSLILESASTNQTSMYLCASSSAGLATGGSTDTQYFGPGTRLTVL.